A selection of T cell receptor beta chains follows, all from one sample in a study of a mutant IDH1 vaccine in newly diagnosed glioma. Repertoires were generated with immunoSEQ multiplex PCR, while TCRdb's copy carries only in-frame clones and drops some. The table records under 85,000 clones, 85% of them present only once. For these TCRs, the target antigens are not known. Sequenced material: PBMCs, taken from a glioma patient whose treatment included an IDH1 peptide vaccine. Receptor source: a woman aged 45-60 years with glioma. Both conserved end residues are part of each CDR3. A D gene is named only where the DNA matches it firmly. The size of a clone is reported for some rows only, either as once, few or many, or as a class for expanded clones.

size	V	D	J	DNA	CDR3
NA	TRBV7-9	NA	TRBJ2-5	TGTGCCAGCAGCTTTTGGGAGTCGGGGGAGACCCAGTACTTC	CASSFWESGETQYF
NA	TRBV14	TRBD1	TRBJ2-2	TGTGCCAGCAGGTCCGGGACAGCAAGGACCGGGGAGCTGTTTTTT	CASRSGTARTGELFF
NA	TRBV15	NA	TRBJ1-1	TGTGCCACCAGCAGAGATAGAGCGATGCTTGAAGCTTTCTTT	CATSRDRAMLEAFF
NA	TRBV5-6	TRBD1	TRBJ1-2	TGTGCCAGTAGACCGGGACAGTTTAACTATGGCTACACCTTC	CASRPGQFNYGYTF
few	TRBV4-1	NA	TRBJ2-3	TGCGCCAGCAGCCATTTAACTAGCACAGATACGCAGTATTTT	CASSHLTSTDTQYF
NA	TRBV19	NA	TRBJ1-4	TGTGCCAGTAGTAGCAGGGCGGGAGAAAAACTGTTTTTT	CASSSRAGEKLFF
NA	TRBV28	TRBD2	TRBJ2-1	TGTGCCAGCAGTTTACCCACTAGCGGTCTCAATGAGCAGTTCTTC	CASSLPTSGLNEQFF
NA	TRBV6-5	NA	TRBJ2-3	TGTGCCAGCACGCGGGACAGCACAGATACGCAGTATTTT	CASTRDSTDTQYF
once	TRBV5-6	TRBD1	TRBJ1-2	TGTGCCAGCAGCCCCTTACAGACAGGGGGCTATGGCTACACCTTC	CASSPLQTGGYGYTF
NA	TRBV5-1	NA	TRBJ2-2	TGCGCCAGCAGCTTTCGGCACCGGGGAGCTGTTTTT	CASSFRHRGAVF
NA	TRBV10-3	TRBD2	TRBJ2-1	TGTGCCATCAGGAGGACTAGCGGGAGGGCCCTCACCCTGTTCTTC	CAIRRTSGRALTLFF
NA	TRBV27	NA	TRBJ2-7	TGTGCCAGCAGTTTAAGTACGACCACCTACGAGCAGTACTTC	CASSLSTTTYEQYF
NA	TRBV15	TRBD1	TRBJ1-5	TGTGCCACCAGCAGACAAACAGGGGCGAATCAGCCCCAGCATTTT	CATSRQTGANQPQHF
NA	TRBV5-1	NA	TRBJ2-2	TGCGCCAGCAGCTTATCCCCAGCCACCGGGGAGCTGTTTTTT	CASSLSPATGELFF
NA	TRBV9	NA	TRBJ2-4	TGTGCCAGCAGCGTAGACGCCAAAAACATTCAGTACTTC	CASSVDAKNIQYF
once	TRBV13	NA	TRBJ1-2	TGTGCCAGCAGCCAGGGCCGGGGGATTAACTATGGCTACACCTTC	CASSQGRGINYGYTF
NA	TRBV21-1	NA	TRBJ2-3	TGTGCCAGCAGCAAAGAAGGGGGTAGCGGGAGTAAAGATACGCAGTATTTT	CASSKEGGSGSKDTQYF
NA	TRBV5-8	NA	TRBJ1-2	TGTGCCAGCAGCTTGGGGGGCCAGCATGGCTACACCTTC	CASSLGGQHGYTF
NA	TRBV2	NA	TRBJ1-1	TGTGCCAGCAGGGCAGGGGACGCGACTGAAGCTTTCTTT	CASRAGDATEAFF
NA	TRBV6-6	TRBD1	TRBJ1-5	TGTGCCAGCAGCTTGGGACAGGTCAATCAGCCCCAGCATTTT	CASSLGQVNQPQHF
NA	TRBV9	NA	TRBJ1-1	TGTGCCAGCAGCGCCGGGACCGGGAATACTGAAGCTTTCTTT	CASSAGTGNTEAFF
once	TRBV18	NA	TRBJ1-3	TGTGCCAGCTCACCGGCCAGACCGGGCTCTGGAAACACCATATATTTT	CASSPARPGSGNTIYF
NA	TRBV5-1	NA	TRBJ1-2	TGCGCCAGCAGCTTGGACAGCGCCTATGGCTACACCTTC	CASSLDSAYGYTF
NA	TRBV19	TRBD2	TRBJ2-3	TGTGCCAGTAAAACTAGCGGGACTGATACGCAGTATTTT	CASKTSGTDTQYF
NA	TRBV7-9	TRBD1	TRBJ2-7	TGTGCCAGCAGCACGGACAGGTCAAAATTGGACGAGCAGTACTTC	CASSTDRSKLDEQYF
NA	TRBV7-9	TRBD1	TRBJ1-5	TGTGCCAGCAGCTTAAGTCATCCTGGGACAGAAGTTAATCAGCCCCAGCATTTT	CASSLSHPGTEVNQPQHF
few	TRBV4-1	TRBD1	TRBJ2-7	TGCGCCAGCAGCCAACAACAGGGGTACGAGCAGTACTTC	CASSQQQGYEQYF
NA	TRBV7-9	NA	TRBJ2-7	TGTGCCAGCAGCTTAGTGATGGGGGATCTCGAGCAGTACTTC	CASSLVMGDLEQYF
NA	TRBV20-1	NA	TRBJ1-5	TGCAGTGCTAGCGACGGGGGGCCCCAGCATTTT	CSASDGGPQHF
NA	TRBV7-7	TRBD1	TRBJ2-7	TGTGCTAGCAGCCCAGGACAGGGGGTTTACGAGCAGTACTTC	CASSPGQGVYEQYF
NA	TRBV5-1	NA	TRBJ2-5	TGCGCCAGCAGCTTTGGGACAACCCAAGAGACCCAGTACTTC	CASSFGTTQETQYF
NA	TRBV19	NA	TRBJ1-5	TGTGCCAGTAGTATAGGCTGGGACGGAGGGATGGGAAATCAGCCCCAGCATTTT	CASSIGWDGGMGNQPQHF
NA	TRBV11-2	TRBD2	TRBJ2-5	TGTGCCAGCAGCTTCTTACTATCGGGAGGGGAGCAGTACTTC	CASSFLLSGGEQYF
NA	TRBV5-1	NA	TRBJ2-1	TGCGCCAGCAGCTTGGCCCTAGCCTTAGATGAGCAGTTCTTC	CASSLALALDEQFF
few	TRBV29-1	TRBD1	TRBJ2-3	TGCAGCGTTGAGGGACAGGGGTTGGCAGATACGCAGTATTTT	CSVEGQGLADTQYF
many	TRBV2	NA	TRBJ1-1	TGTGCCAGGCTGGCAGGGCTTCCGGCCGAAGCTTTCTTT	CARLAGLPAEAFF
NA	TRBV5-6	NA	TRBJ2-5	TGTGCCAGCAGCACCAGACATGGAGCGAACTACCAAGAGACCCAGTACTTC	CASSTRHGANYQETQYF
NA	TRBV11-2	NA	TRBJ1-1	TGTGCCAGCAGCTTAGCTCTAGGCCGAAGCAGGAAGACTGAAGCTTTCTTT	CASSLALGRSRKTEAFF
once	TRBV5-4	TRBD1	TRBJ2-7	TGTGCCAGCAGCGATTCAGGGGGACGGACCTACGAGCAGTACTTC	CASSDSGGRTYEQYF
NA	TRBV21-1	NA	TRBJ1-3	TGTGCCAGCAGCAAATATGAGGGGCAAAATGGAAACACCATATATTTT	CASSKYEGQNGNTIYF
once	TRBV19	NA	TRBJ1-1	TGTGCCAGTAGTATAGAGGGCCTCCTGAACACTGAAGCTTTCTTT	CASSIEGLLNTEAFF
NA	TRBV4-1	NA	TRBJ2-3	TGCGCCAGCAGCCAAGAGAATTTGGCTAGCCGGGCCGAGTATTTT	CASSQENLASRAEYF
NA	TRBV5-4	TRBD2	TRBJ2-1	TGTGCCAGCAGCTTGGAGCTAGCGGGAGGGCTTGAGCAGTTCTTC	CASSLELAGGLEQFF
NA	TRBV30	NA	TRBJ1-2	TGTGCCTGGAGTCCCACAGGGCTCGGCTATGGCTACACCTTC	CAWSPTGLGYGYTF
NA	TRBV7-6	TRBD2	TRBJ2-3	TGTGCCAGCAGCCCCGCGAGCGGGAGTAAGAATACGCAGTATTTT	CASSPASGSKNTQYF
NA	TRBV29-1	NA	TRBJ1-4	TGCAGCGTCGGGACGGGGGTGGCAACTAATGAAAAACTGTTTTTT	CSVGTGVATNEKLFF
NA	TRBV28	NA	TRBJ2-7	TGTGCCAGCAGCGCTGGTGGTTGGAGGGGGCAACCCGCGGGGGAGCAGTACTTC	CASSAGGWRGQPAGEQYF
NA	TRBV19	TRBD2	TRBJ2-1	TGTGCCAGTAGTTGGCGGGAGGGCCGCAATGAGCAGTTCTTC	CASSWREGRNEQFF
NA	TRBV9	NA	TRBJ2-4	TGTGCCAGCAATAGTGGGCACGCCAAAAACATTCAGTACTTC	CASNSGHAKNIQYF
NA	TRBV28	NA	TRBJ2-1	TGTGCCAGCAGCTACTTTCCAATGATCTACAATGAGCAGTTCTTC	CASSYFPMIYNEQFF
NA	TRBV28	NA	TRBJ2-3	TGTGCCAGCAGTTCGCCGGGCAGGGGAACAGATACGCAGTATTTT	CASSSPGRGTDTQYF
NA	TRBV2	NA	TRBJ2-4	TGTGCCAGCAGTGAACGGAACAGGCTAGCCAAAAACATTCAGTACTTC	CASSERNRLAKNIQYF
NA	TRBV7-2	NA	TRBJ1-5	TGTGCCAGCAGCTTTTGGGCGGAGGAGCCCCAGCATTTT	CASSFWAEEPQHF
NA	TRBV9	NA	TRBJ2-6	TGTGCCAGCAGCAACCTACCACCGGGCCGAGCCTCTGGGGCCAACGTCCTGACTTTC	CASSNLPPGRASGANVLTF
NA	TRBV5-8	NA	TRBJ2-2	TGTGCCAGCAGCTTAGGCGTACTGAACACCGGGGAGCTGTTTTTT	CASSLGVLNTGELFF
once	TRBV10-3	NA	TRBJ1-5	TGTGCCATCAGTGAGGGACAGAGCAATCAGCCCCAGCATTTT	CAISEGQSNQPQHF
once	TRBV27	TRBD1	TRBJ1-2	TGTGCCAGCAGTTCCCAAGGACAGGTACTAAGGGGCTACACCTTC	CASSSQGQVLRGYTF
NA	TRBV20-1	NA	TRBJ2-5	TGCAGTGCTAGAGGGGAGACCCAGTACTTC	CSARGETQYF
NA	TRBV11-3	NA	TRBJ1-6	TGTGCCAGCAGCTTAGTGAGGAATTCACCCCTCCACTTT	CASSLVRNSPLHF